This TCR beta chain stems from a study of shared clonotypes between healthy human individuals (dated by TCRdb to 2018 to 2020). In the study overall: The cohort included a few men and a couple of women between 18 and 49 years of age. To estimate repertoire size and how much clonotypes are shared between individuals, the study performed deep sequencing of blood TCR repertoires from about five healthy adults. Different laboratories and diverse techniques were used to prepare libraries and sequence TCR repertoires, to increase sequencing depth and limit assay-specific biases. For each donor, three plates each were used for CD4 naive and CD4 memory, two plates were used for CD8 naive, and one plate was used for CD8 memory. Each donor's leukapheresis produced roughly between roughly 0.85 and 9.5 billion PBMCs.

Using the deep immunoSEQ assay, multiplex PCR amplified TCR CDR3 regions from genomic DNA. For each cell subset, the extracted genomic DNA was distributed evenly across all wells of several immunoSEQ 96-well plates, and each plate served as one replicate. For sorted subsets, each replicate PCR was loaded with about 0.2 ug genomic DNA, equivalent to some 27,000 T cell genomes. The purified libraries were quantified using a Qubit 3.0 fluorometer, sized with a Bioanalyzer 2100, and then quantified again using the KAPA Library Quantification kit. A separate single-read 150-cycle Illumina NextSeq 550 flow cell was used to sequence each immunoSEQ 96-well plate. In the source study's methods: The immunoSEQ output contained only junctional sequences without quality scores, so filtering could not match that applied to full-length reads. Sequences were annotated with PyIR, a Python wrapper for IgBLAST v1.9, and V/J genes and CDR3 were assigned using IMGT germline references. Reads were removed for weak V/J assignments (E-value above 1e-6), missing CDR3, stop codons, out-of-frame junctions, or ambiguous translated residues. V3J clonotypes were defined as sequences sharing an identical inferred V gene, J gene, and CDR3 amino acid sequence. To compute the percentage overlap between repertoires, the number of shared unique clonotypes was divided by the size of the smaller repertoire. Richness of each repertoire was evaluated using RTK rarefaction, the Chao1 estimator, and Recon v2.1 estimates of unobserved clonotypes. Generation probabilities were computed with OLGA for all TCRbeta clonotypes obtained by the gDNA method from several donors. The clones in this table, taken by TCRdb from immuneACCESS, are in-frame only. Not every clone is retained; where verified, under half of the shortfall comes from an unresolved V gene, and the cause of the rest is unknown. The V and J calls and the clone size are those of that table, but D and trimming were determined from the DNA. The sample records over 850,000 clones, 75% to 85% of which are singletons. The ten top clones hold 0.6% to 0.75% of the sample.

Beyond this particular receptor, the publication reports: Rarefaction of sorted-subset datasets indicated incomplete sequencing despite the large sequencing depth. The genetic and exposure-history diversity represented was limited by the small number of donors. Sharing across a few donors was observed for around 5% of naive CD4, over 3% of naive CD8, about 2.5% of memory CD4, and over 0.3% of memory CD8 clonotypes. Larger estimated clonotype richness was generally found for naive subsets than for memory subsets. Only blood was sampled, and tissue TCR repertoires likely differ from those in blood. Based on pairwise subsampling, the degree of clonotype sharing among donors was expected to be affected by sequencing depth. Clonotypes shared by all four sorted-subset donors showed higher generation probabilities than non-shared clonotypes.

For this clone: There is no known antigen for this receptor. Per-base quality was not reported, and no clone a single base away is much larger than it.

Donors were healthy HIV-negative adults with no recently reported acute infections or vaccinations. Every donor was a Caucasian adult living in Nashville, Tennessee, USA. CD4+ T cells were enriched through magnetic negative selection, after which naive cells were positively selected on CD45RA and the remaining negative fraction served as the memory subset. Blood was obtained by leukapheresis, after which PBMCs were separated by Ficoll-Histopaque density gradient centrifugation and cryopreserved in liquid nitrogen vapor phase. Purity and quantity of every magnetically sorted T cell population were checked by analytical flow cytometry. Each sorted fraction had its genomic DNA isolated and then quantified by UV absorbance on a Nanodrop 2000c. Its CDR3 holds 15 amino acids, cysteine through phenylalanine. Only the CDR3 region is kept as DNA, spanning 45 bases read in frame from base 1. According to the germline V gene, CDR1 reads MGHDK and CDR2 reads SYGVNS. V is pared back by 2 bases and J by 3 bases, with 13 bases lying between the germline termini.

The TCR originated in a man aged 18-30 years in good health. Some clones in this sample may be carry-over from other donors' samples. Sequencing was done on a sample of memory CD4+ T cells from PBMCs. The cell subset or site label for this specimen denotes: CD45RA-negative fraction. This chain is built from TRBV25-1 and TRBJ1-2, with no D gene named confidently. The CDR3 reads CASSEHQTVDYGYTF. The DNA reads as follows: TGTGCCAGCAGTGAACACCAGACCGTAGACTATGGCTACACCTTC.